This T cell receptor (beta chain) was recorded in a study of blood T cell repertoires in COVID-19. About the study: T cells, B-cell-depleted T cells, or PBMCs supplied cDNA or gDNA.

Produced via immunoSEQ multiplex PCR; TCRdb's table is partial and in-frame only. The sample holds 150,000 to 200,000 clones, about 82% seen once. The study assigned cohorts using participant-reported clinical history. This CDR3 spans 13 amino acids. Trimming pared 6 bases from V and 9 bases from J, leaving 15 bases between. In germline, CDR1 is SGHAT, CDR2 FQNNGV. This sequence originates from a woman under 40 who had recovered from COVID-19. The specimen sequenced was PBMCs or T cells enriched from blood (not recorded which). The chain recombines TRBV11-2 with TRBJ2-1, with unresolved D. CDR3 residues: CASRKNTAGEQFF. The CDR3, as DNA: TGTGCCAGCAGAAAAAACACCGCAGGTGAGCAGTTCTTC.